This T cell receptor (beta chain) was identified during a study of blood T cell repertoires in COVID-19. For the study at large: Samples taken during acute and convalescent COVID-19 were collected in the United States, Italy and Spain. PBMCs, B-cell-depleted T cells, or T cells provided the cDNA or gDNA that made up the material.

Repertoires were generated with immunoSEQ multiplex PCR, while TCRdb's copy carries only in-frame clones and drops some. The table includes about 180,000 clones, around 82% detected once. This clone showed up just a few times. Germline CDR1 is MDHEN and CDR2 is SYDVKM. The CDR3 is 17 residues long. Trimming took 3 bases from V and 7 from J; bases not matched to a gene: 16. The receptor was isolated from a woman at least 80 years old with active or convalescent COVID-19. V and J are TRBV28 and TRBJ1-2, with 8 bases lining up with TRBD1. The source material was peripheral blood. The DNA for the CDR3 is TGTGCCAGCAGTTTTTCCGGGACAGGTGTTCTTCGAGCTGGCTACACCTTC. Translating gives CASSFSGTGVLRAGYTF.